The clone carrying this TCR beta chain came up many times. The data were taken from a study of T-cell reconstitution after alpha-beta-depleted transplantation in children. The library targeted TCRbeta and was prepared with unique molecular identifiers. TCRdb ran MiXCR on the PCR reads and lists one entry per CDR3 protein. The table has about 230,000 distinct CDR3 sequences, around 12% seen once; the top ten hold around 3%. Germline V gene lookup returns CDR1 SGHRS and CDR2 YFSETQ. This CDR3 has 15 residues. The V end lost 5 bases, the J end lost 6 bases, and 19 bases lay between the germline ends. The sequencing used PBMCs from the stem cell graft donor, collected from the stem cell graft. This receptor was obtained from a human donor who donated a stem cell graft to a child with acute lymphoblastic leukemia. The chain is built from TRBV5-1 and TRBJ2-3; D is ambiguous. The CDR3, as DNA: TGCGCCAGCAGATCTTATGACGCGGTGTGGGATACGCAGTATTTT. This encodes CASRSYDAVWDTQYF. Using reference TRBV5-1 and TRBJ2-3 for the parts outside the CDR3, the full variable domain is KAGVTQTPRYLIKTRGQQVTLSCSPISGHRSVSWYQQTPGQGLQFLFEYFSETQRNKGNFPGRFSGRQFSNSRSEMNVSTLELGDSALYLCASRSYDAVWDTQYFGPGTRLTVL.